Listed below are T cell receptor beta chains from one sample, sequenced in a study of blood T cell repertoires in COVID-19. The data were produced by immunoSEQ multiplex PCR, yet TCRdb's version contains in-frame clones alone and is incomplete. Counted here are roughly 100,000 clones, 69% occurring once; the ten biggest clones make up roughly 6%. The sequenced sample consisted of peripheral blood. All receptors derive from a man older than 75 with acute or convalescent COVID-19. Both conserved end residues are part of each CDR3. The D gene is left open where the match is weak. Size is stated for part of the rows, as once, few or many counts, or as a class when the clone is expanded.

j_gene: TRBJ1-5; v_gene: TRBV19; d_gene: TRBD1; abundance: few; CDR3aa: CASSRTGGARNQPQHF; CDR3nt: TGTGCCAGTAGTAGAACAGGGGGCGCGAGGAATCAGCCCCAGCATTTT
j_gene: TRBJ2-7; v_gene: TRBV4-1; d_gene: NA; abundance: NA; CDR3aa: CASSQGFQTDYEQYF; CDR3nt: TGCGCCAGCAGCCAAGGGTTCCAGACAGACTACGAGCAGTACTTC
j_gene: TRBJ2-1; v_gene: TRBV7-2; d_gene: TRBD2; abundance: NA; CDR3aa: CASSLGGLAGVQQFF; CDR3nt: TGTGCCAGCAGCTTAGGAGGACTAGCGGGAGTTCAGCAGTTCTTC
j_gene: TRBJ2-2; v_gene: TRBV7-9; d_gene: TRBD2; abundance: once; CDR3aa: CASSLGLAGYANTGELFF; CDR3nt: TGTGCCAGCAGCTTGGGACTAGCGGGGTACGCGAACACCGGGGAGCTGTTTTTT
j_gene: TRBJ2-7; v_gene: TRBV10-3; d_gene: TRBD2; abundance: NA; CDR3aa: CAISVPTSGRGYEQYF; CDR3nt: TGTGCCATCAGTGTCCCGACTAGCGGGAGAGGCTACGAGCAGTACTTC
j_gene: TRBJ2-1; v_gene: TRBV9; d_gene: NA; abundance: NA; CDR3aa: CASSVVGAIYNEQFF; CDR3nt: TGTGCCAGCAGCGTAGTGGGGGCTATCTACAATGAGCAGTTCTTC
j_gene: TRBJ2-1; v_gene: TRBV6-2/TRBV6-3; d_gene: NA; abundance: many; CDR3aa: CASSYPGHRDSEQFF; CDR3nt: TGTGCCAGCAGTTACCCGGGCCACCGGGACTCAGAGCAGTTCTTC
j_gene: TRBJ1-6; v_gene: TRBV14; d_gene: NA; abundance: NA; CDR3aa: CASSQRQPNSPLHF; CDR3nt: TGTGCCAGCAGCCAGAGACAACCAAATTCACCCCTCCACTTT
j_gene: TRBJ1-5; v_gene: TRBV7-3; d_gene: NA; abundance: NA; CDR3aa: CASSLGGAHQPQHF; CDR3nt: TGTGCCAGCAGCTTAGGGGGGGCCCATCAGCCCCAGCATTTT
j_gene: TRBJ2-7; v_gene: TRBV9; d_gene: TRBD2; abundance: NA; CDR3aa: CASSVGLAGTSYEQYF; CDR3nt: TGTGCCAGCAGCGTCGGGCTAGCGGGAACATCCTACGAGCAGTACTTC
j_gene: TRBJ2-7; v_gene: TRBV2; d_gene: TRBD1; abundance: few; CDR3aa: CASIMGQGNYEQYF; CDR3nt: TGTGCCAGCATTATGGGACAGGGAAATTACGAGCAGTACTTC
j_gene: TRBJ2-5; v_gene: TRBV9; d_gene: TRBD2; abundance: NA; CDR3aa: CASSVGLAARGETQYF; CDR3nt: TGTGCCAGCAGCGTAGGCCTAGCGGCCAGAGGGGAGACCCAGTACTTC
j_gene: TRBJ2-2; v_gene: TRBV28; d_gene: NA; abundance: many; CDR3aa: CASSTYGELFF; CDR3nt: TGTGCCAGCAGCACATACGGGGAGCTGTTTTTT
j_gene: TRBJ1-6; v_gene: TRBV6-5; d_gene: NA; abundance: NA; CDR3aa: CASTTGSYNSPLHF; CDR3nt: TGTGCCAGCACCACAGGCAGTTATAATTCACCCCTCCACTTT
j_gene: TRBJ2-7; v_gene: TRBV28; d_gene: NA; abundance: few; CDR3aa: CASRGGGAGVYEQYF; CDR3nt: TGTGCCAGCAGGGGAGGCGGGGCTGGAGTCTACGAGCAGTACTTC
j_gene: TRBJ2-2; v_gene: TRBV10-3; d_gene: TRBD1; abundance: NA; CDR3aa: CAIRTGAGDGELFF; CDR3nt: TGTGCCATCAGAACAGGGGCAGGGGACGGGGAGCTGTTTTTT
j_gene: TRBJ1-3; v_gene: TRBV16; d_gene: NA; abundance: many; CDR3aa: CASSQQNAGNTIYF; CDR3nt: TGTGCCAGCAGCCAACAAAACGCGGGAAACACCATATATTTT
j_gene: TRBJ2-1; v_gene: TRBV9; d_gene: TRBD2; abundance: NA; CDR3aa: CASSGGLAGMVTYNEQFF; CDR3nt: TGTGCCAGCAGCGGGGGACTAGCGGGAATGGTGACCTACAATGAGCAGTTCTTC
j_gene: TRBJ1-4; v_gene: TRBV9; d_gene: TRBD1; abundance: NA; CDR3aa: CASSVAGQGGQEKLFF; CDR3nt: TGTGCCAGCAGCGTAGCCGGACAGGGGGGGCAGGAAAAACTGTTTTTT
j_gene: TRBJ2-5; v_gene: TRBV7-2; d_gene: TRBD2; abundance: NA; CDR3aa: CASSSQWGGSQETQYF; CDR3nt: TGTGCCAGCAGCTCCCAGTGGGGGGGGAGCCAAGAGACCCAGTACTTC
j_gene: TRBJ2-4; v_gene: TRBV5-1; d_gene: TRBD1; abundance: NA; CDR3aa: CASSPGQGAAKNIQYF; CDR3nt: TGCGCCAGCAGCCCGGGACAGGGGGCAGCCAAAAACATTCAGTACTTC
j_gene: TRBJ2-2; v_gene: TRBV6-5; d_gene: NA; abundance: NA; CDR3aa: CASQDWGRSGELFF; CDR3nt: TGTGCCAGCCAGGACTGGGGAAGAAGCGGGGAGCTGTTTTTT
j_gene: TRBJ2-1; v_gene: TRBV5-1; d_gene: TRBD1; abundance: NA; CDR3aa: CASSLAQGNEQFF; CDR3nt: TGCGCCAGCAGCTTGGCACAGGGGAATGAGCAGTTCTTC
j_gene: TRBJ1-1; v_gene: TRBV6-6; d_gene: NA; abundance: NA; CDR3aa: CASSSLLGAEAFF; CDR3nt: TGTGCCAGCAGTTCCCTCTTGGGCGCTGAAGCTTTCTTT
j_gene: TRBJ1-2; v_gene: TRBV29-1; d_gene: NA; abundance: NA; CDR3aa: CSVGGRTGTSLYGYTF; CDR3nt: TGCAGCGTTGGAGGACGTACCGGGACATCACTCTATGGCTACACCTTC
j_gene: TRBJ2-1; v_gene: TRBV5-1; d_gene: TRBD2; abundance: NA; CDR3aa: CASSSPPGLAGGEQFF; CDR3nt: TGCGCCAGCAGCTCCCCCCCGGGTCTAGCGGGAGGGGAGCAGTTCTTC
j_gene: TRBJ2-2; v_gene: TRBV5-4; d_gene: NA; abundance: NA; CDR3aa: CASSFGGGELFF; CDR3nt: TGTGCCAGCAGCTTCGGAGGCGGGGAGCTGTTTTTT
j_gene: TRBJ1-1; v_gene: TRBV28; d_gene: NA; abundance: NA; CDR3aa: CASSSPQGAFF; CDR3nt: TGTGCCAGCAGTTCCCCGCAGGGAGCTTTCTTT
j_gene: TRBJ2-7; v_gene: TRBV19; d_gene: NA; abundance: NA; CDR3aa: CASSITGSSYEQYF; CDR3nt: TGTGCCAGTAGTATCACGGGGAGCTCCTACGAGCAGTACTTC
j_gene: TRBJ2-7; v_gene: TRBV7-6; d_gene: TRBD1; abundance: NA; CDR3aa: CASSSPRDRDGEQYF; CDR3nt: TGTGCCAGCAGCTCACCCCGGGACAGGGACGGCGAGCAGTACTTC
j_gene: TRBJ2-2; v_gene: TRBV5-4; d_gene: TRBD1; abundance: NA; CDR3aa: CASSSPGQGSTGELFF; CDR3nt: TGTGCCAGCAGCTCACCGGGACAGGGGAGCACCGGGGAGCTGTTTTTT
j_gene: TRBJ2-7; v_gene: TRBV4-1; d_gene: TRBD2; abundance: NA; CDR3aa: CASSRAGGLSYEQYF; CDR3nt: TGCGCCAGCAGTCGAGCGGGAGGACTCTCCTACGAGCAGTACTTC
j_gene: TRBJ2-5; v_gene: TRBV30; d_gene: NA; abundance: once; CDR3aa: CAWSQVETQYF; CDR3nt: TGTGCCTGGAGTCAGGTTGAGACCCAGTACTTC
j_gene: TRBJ1-5; v_gene: TRBV12-3/TRBV12-4; d_gene: NA; abundance: NA; CDR3aa: CASSFGGYQPQHF; CDR3nt: TGTGCCAGCAGTTTCGGTGGTTATCAGCCCCAGCATTTT
j_gene: TRBJ2-3; v_gene: TRBV28; d_gene: TRBD2; abundance: NA; CDR3aa: CASNFMGLAGGPTDTQYF; CDR3nt: TGTGCCAGCAACTTTATGGGACTAGCGGGAGGTCCGACAGATACGCAGTATTTT
j_gene: TRBJ2-5; v_gene: TRBV7-2; d_gene: TRBD2; abundance: NA; CDR3aa: CASSPAAGAQETQYF; CDR3nt: TGTGCCAGCAGCCCCGCAGCGGGAGCACAAGAGACCCAGTACTTC
j_gene: TRBJ1-2; v_gene: TRBV28; d_gene: NA; abundance: NA; CDR3aa: CASISSRRGYTF; CDR3nt: TGTGCCAGCATCTCATCCCGGAGGGGCTACACCTTC
j_gene: TRBJ1-4; v_gene: TRBV10-3; d_gene: NA; abundance: few; CDR3aa: CAASGTTNEKLFF; CDR3nt: TGTGCCGCGTCAGGGACAACTAATGAAAAACTGTTTTTT
j_gene: TRBJ2-3; v_gene: TRBV11-3; d_gene: TRBD1; abundance: NA; CDR3aa: CASSLGRGTGGSTDTQYF; CDR3nt: TGTGCCAGCAGCTTAGGACGGGGAACAGGGGGAAGCACAGATACGCAGTATTTT
j_gene: TRBJ2-3; v_gene: TRBV5-5; d_gene: NA; abundance: NA; CDR3aa: CASSFRTAWDTQYF; CDR3nt: TGTGCCAGCAGCTTCCGCACCGCGTGGGATACGCAGTATTTT
j_gene: TRBJ2-3; v_gene: TRBV25-1; d_gene: NA; abundance: NA; CDR3aa: CASSEFGGGRTDTQYF; CDR3nt: TGTGCCAGCAGTGAATTCGGGGGCGGGAGAACAGATACGCAGTATTTT
j_gene: TRBJ2-5; v_gene: TRBV15; d_gene: TRBD2; abundance: few; CDR3aa: CATSRESSGRETQYF; CDR3nt: TGTGCCACCAGCAGAGAAAGTAGCGGGAGAGAGACCCAGTACTTC
j_gene: TRBJ2-5; v_gene: TRBV5-4; d_gene: TRBD2; abundance: NA; CDR3aa: CASSSGTIGRETQYF; CDR3nt: TGTGCCAGCAGCTCTGGGACTATAGGCCGCGAGACCCAGTACTTC
j_gene: TRBJ2-7; v_gene: TRBV18; d_gene: TRBD2; abundance: NA; CDR3aa: CASSLGGGPGEQYF; CDR3nt: TGTGCCAGCTCACTCGGGGGAGGGCCAGGAGAGCAGTACTTC
j_gene: TRBJ2-1; v_gene: TRBV7-2; d_gene: TRBD2; abundance: NA; CDR3aa: CASSSIMGAGSRYNEQFF; CDR3nt: TGTGCCAGCAGCTCCATTATGGGAGCGGGATCTCGATACAATGAGCAGTTCTTC
j_gene: TRBJ2-7; v_gene: TRBV15; d_gene: TRBD2; abundance: NA; CDR3aa: CATSKGGLTYEQYF; CDR3nt: TGTGCCACCAGCAAGGGAGGGTTAACGTACGAGCAGTACTTC
j_gene: TRBJ2-1; v_gene: TRBV5-1; d_gene: TRBD2; abundance: few; CDR3aa: CASSKLAESYNEQFF; CDR3nt: TGCGCCAGCAGTAAACTAGCGGAATCCTACAATGAGCAGTTCTTC
j_gene: TRBJ2-7; v_gene: TRBV28; d_gene: NA; abundance: NA; CDR3aa: CASSQPGLYEQYF; CDR3nt: TGTGCCAGCAGCCAGCCGGGTCTCTACGAGCAGTACTTC
j_gene: TRBJ2-1; v_gene: TRBV30; d_gene: TRBD2; abundance: many; CDR3aa: CAWSGPTGGSSYNEQFF; CDR3nt: TGTGCCTGGAGTGGGCCTACCGGGGGGAGCTCCTACAATGAGCAGTTCTTC
j_gene: TRBJ2-5; v_gene: TRBV20-1; d_gene: TRBD2; abundance: NA; CDR3aa: CSASSLLAGGPETQYF; CDR3nt: TGCAGTGCTAGTAGTCTTCTAGCGGGAGGTCCAGAGACCCAGTACTTC
j_gene: TRBJ2-5; v_gene: TRBV4-1; d_gene: NA; abundance: many; CDR3aa: CASSQVDPKRETQYF; CDR3nt: TGCGCCAGCAGCCAAGTTGACCCGAAGCGAGAGACCCAGTACTTC
j_gene: TRBJ1-4; v_gene: TRBV27; d_gene: NA; abundance: NA; CDR3aa: CASSFGGSNRPNVLFF; CDR3nt: TGTGCCAGCAGTTTTGGTGGTAGTAACAGGCCGAACGTACTGTTTTTT
j_gene: TRBJ2-1; v_gene: TRBV13; d_gene: NA; abundance: NA; CDR3aa: CASSFGSGLGEQFF; CDR3nt: TGTGCCAGCAGCTTTGGTAGCGGCCTTGGTGAGCAGTTCTTC
j_gene: TRBJ2-2; v_gene: TRBV7-2; d_gene: NA; abundance: NA; CDR3aa: CASSLTAGWNTGELFF; CDR3nt: TGTGCCAGCAGCTTAACGGCGGGATGGAACACCGGGGAGCTGTTTTTT
j_gene: TRBJ2-7; v_gene: TRBV27; d_gene: TRBD1; abundance: NA; CDR3aa: CASSSRQGSGEQYF; CDR3nt: TGTGCCAGCAGTTCCCGACAGGGGAGCGGCGAGCAGTACTTC
j_gene: TRBJ1-2; v_gene: TRBV18; d_gene: TRBD1; abundance: NA; CDR3aa: CASSPQGASGYTF; CDR3nt: TGTGCCAGCTCACCACAGGGGGCGTCTGGCTACACCTTC
j_gene: TRBJ1-2; v_gene: TRBV18; d_gene: TRBD1; abundance: once; CDR3aa: CASSPPGQGVVGGYTF; CDR3nt: TGTGCCAGCTCACCACCGGGACAGGGGGTTGTTGGTGGCTACACCTTC
j_gene: TRBJ2-7; v_gene: TRBV6-6; d_gene: NA; abundance: many; CDR3aa: CASSYTQSEQYF; CDR3nt: TGTGCCAGCAGTTACACCCAGTCCGAGCAGTACTTC
j_gene: TRBJ2-7; v_gene: TRBV30; d_gene: TRBD1; abundance: NA; CDR3aa: CAWSPGQGWYEQYF; CDR3nt: TGTGCCTGGAGTCCGGGACAGGGATGGTACGAGCAGTACTTC